Listed below are T cell receptor beta chains from one sample, sequenced in a study of blood T cell repertoires in COVID-19. Measured with immunoSEQ multiplex PCR; TCRdb has only the in-frame clones, and not every one. The sample holds over 95,000 clones, approximately 85% seen once. Sequencing was performed on peripheral blood. Receptor source: a woman aged 55-69 years with COVID-19, enrolled during active disease. The CDR3 runs from the conserved cysteine through the conserved F or W. The D gene is left open where the match is weak. Size values are once, few and many counts, or a class for expanded clones, and some rows have none.

V gene,D gene,clone size,J gene,CDR3 protein,CDR3 DNA
TRBV9,NA,once,TRBJ1-6,CASSVDRGTYNSPLHF,TGTGCCAGCAGCGTAGACCGGGGTACCTATAATTCACCCCTCCACTTT
TRBV11-2,TRBD1,NA,TRBJ1-2,CASSSITGTEPYGYTF,TGTGCCAGCAGCTCGATCACCGGGACAGAACCGTATGGCTACACCTTC
TRBV4-1,TRBD2,NA,TRBJ2-7,CASSRERGLEQYF,TGCGCCAGCAGCCGCGAGCGGGGTCTCGAGCAGTACTTC
TRBV18,NA,NA,TRBJ1-2,CASTLGAGYGYTF,TGTGCCAGCACCTTAGGGGCTGGCTATGGCTACACCTTC
TRBV7-9,NA,few,TRBJ1-2,CASRRDGRDWGGYTF,TGTGCCAGCAGGCGAGATGGACGGGATTGGGGTGGCTACACCTTC
TRBV7-9,TRBD1,NA,TRBJ2-3,CATSQGASTDTQYF,TGTGCCACCAGTCAGGGGGCGAGCACAGATACGCAGTATTTT
TRBV9,NA,once,TRBJ2-2,CASSVESGPGELFF,TGTGCCAGCAGCGTAGAGAGCGGACCCGGGGAGCTGTTTTTT
TRBV9,NA,NA,TRBJ2-1,CASSVAGERLWQFF,TGTGCCAGCAGCGTAGCGGGGGAGCGTCTTTGGCAGTTCTTC
TRBV4-2,TRBD1,many,TRBJ1-2,CASSQEWGQVIYGYTF,TGTGCCAGCAGCCAAGAGTGGGGACAGGTAATCTATGGCTACACCTTC
TRBV5-6,TRBD1,NA,TRBJ1-1,CASSLNRGDTEAFF,TGTGCCAGCAGTCTCAACAGGGGGGACACTGAAGCTTTCTTT
TRBV19,NA,once,TRBJ1-1,CASSLAGSEAFF,TGTGCCAGTAGTTTGGCAGGGTCAGAAGCTTTCTTT
TRBV7-9,NA,NA,TRBJ2-7,CASSLAGRTNYEQYF,TGTGCCAGCAGCTTAGCGGGGAGGACAAACTACGAGCAGTACTTC
TRBV19,TRBD1,NA,TRBJ2-7,CASSIRDSSSYEQYF,TGTGCCAGTAGTATCCGGGACAGTTCCTCCTACGAGCAGTACTTC
TRBV4-1,NA,NA,TRBJ1-5,CASSHESNQPQHF,TGCGCCAGCAGCCACGAGAGCAATCAGCCCCAGCATTTT
TRBV7-3,NA,once,TRBJ1-3,CASSASGTSSGNTIYF,TGTGCCAGCAGCGCCTCCGGGACTTCCTCTGGAAACACCATATATTTT
TRBV6-5,NA,NA,TRBJ2-7,CASSYSAEQYF,TGTGCCAGCAGTTACTCGGCTGAGCAGTACTTC
TRBV28,NA,few,TRBJ1-6,CASLVAGGNSPLHF,TGTGCCAGTCTCGTTGCGGGGGGTAATTCACCCCTCCACTTT
TRBV7-9,TRBD1,NA,TRBJ1-3,CASSLTGGLNTIYF,TGTGCCAGCAGCTTAACAGGGGGCTTGAACACCATATATTTT
TRBV29-1,TRBD2,NA,TRBJ2-3,CSVGLAGGQDTQYF,TGCAGCGTAGGACTAGCGGGGGGGCAAGATACGCAGTATTTT
TRBV6-2/TRBV6-3,NA,NA,TRBJ1-2,CASSHLRGPGGYTF,TGTGCCAGCAGTCACCTCCGCGGGCCCGGTGGCTACACCTTC
TRBV7-2,NA,NA,TRBJ2-6,CASSSRQGPGANVLTF,TGTGCCAGCAGCTCCCGCCAGGGCCCTGGGGCCAACGTCCTGACTTTC
TRBV2,NA,NA,TRBJ1-4,CASSERPTTEANEKLFF,TGTGCCAGCAGCGAGCGCCCGACGACGGAAGCTAATGAAAAACTGTTTTTT
TRBV6-5,NA,NA,TRBJ1-3,CASGQGSTGNTIYF,TGTGCCAGCGGGCAGGGTTCTACTGGAAACACCATATATTTT
TRBV6-5,NA,once,TRBJ2-7,CASSSRGGFGEQYF,TGTGCCAGCAGTTCGAGGGGGGGATTCGGCGAGCAGTACTTC
TRBV7-2,NA,NA,TRBJ1-5,CASASGIGNQPQHF,TGTGCCAGCGCGTCCGGGATCGGCAATCAGCCCCAGCATTTT
TRBV9,NA,NA,TRBJ2-2,CASTTGNANTGELFF,TGTGCCAGCACCACAGGGAACGCGAACACCGGGGAGCTGTTTTTT
TRBV7-9,TRBD1,once,TRBJ1-3,CASSPTDREVGNTIYF,TGTGCCAGCAGCCCTACCGACAGGGAGGTTGGAAACACCATATATTTT
TRBV7-3,NA,NA,TRBJ2-2,CASSLNRNTGELFF,TGTGCCAGCAGCTTGAACAGGAACACCGGGGAGCTGTTTTTT
TRBV4-2,NA,once,TRBJ1-2,CASSRPTENYGYTF,TGTGCCAGCAGCCGACCAACAGAGAACTATGGCTACACCTTC
TRBV11-3,NA,NA,TRBJ1-1,CASSLYGNTEAFF,TGTGCCAGCAGCTTATACGGGAACACTGAAGCTTTCTTT
TRBV4-1,TRBD2,once,TRBJ2-3,CASSRMRLAGVDTQYF,TGCGCCAGCAGCCGTATGAGACTAGCGGGGGTAGATACGCAGTATTTT
TRBV10-3,TRBD1,few,TRBJ2-2,CATQGGQANTGELFF,TGTGCCACCCAAGGGGGACAGGCGAACACCGGGGAGCTGTTTTTT
TRBV6-2/TRBV6-3,TRBD2,NA,TRBJ2-2,CASSYPTSGGTGELFF,TGTGCCAGCAGTTACCCGACTAGCGGGGGGACCGGGGAGCTGTTTTTT
TRBV15,NA,NA,TRBJ2-7,CATSRDFQGGSYEQYF,TGTGCCACCAGCAGAGATTTCCAGGGAGGTTCCTACGAGCAGTACTTC
TRBV19,TRBD2,NA,TRBJ2-6,CASSIYRGGPGANVLTF,TGTGCCAGTAGTATCTATAGGGGAGGGCCTGGGGCCAACGTCCTGACTTTC
TRBV14,TRBD1,NA,TRBJ2-2,CASSQGTGYTGELFF,TGTGCCAGCAGCCAAGGGACAGGGTACACCGGGGAGCTGTTTTTT
TRBV7-9,NA,NA,TRBJ2-5,CASSLYGVQETQYF,TGTGCCAGCAGCTTATACGGGGTCCAAGAGACCCAGTACTTC
TRBV9,NA,NA,TRBJ2-5,CASSTSVQETQYF,TGTGCCAGCAGCACCAGCGTTCAGGAGACCCAGTACTTC
TRBV5-6,TRBD1,NA,TRBJ1-6,CASSFGTGSSYNSPLHF,TGTGCCAGCAGCTTTGGGACAGGAAGCTCCTATAATTCACCCCTCCACTTT
TRBV7-3,TRBD1,NA,TRBJ2-1,CASSQFDGQGGGNEQFF,TGTGCCAGCAGCCAATTCGACGGACAGGGTGGAGGCAATGAGCAGTTCTTC
TRBV4-1,TRBD2,NA,TRBJ2-3,CASSQVPGGRTDTQYF,TGCGCCAGCAGCCAAGTGCCGGGGGGGCGTACAGATACGCAGTATTTT
TRBV2,NA,few,TRBJ1-2,CASSVDGGRGGYTF,TGTGCCAGCAGCGTGGACGGAGGGAGGGGTGGCTACACCTTC
TRBV7-9,TRBD1,NA,TRBJ1-1,CASSLAGQIEAFF,TGTGCCAGCAGCTTAGCGGGACAGATAGAAGCTTTCTTT
TRBV19,TRBD1,NA,TRBJ1-6,CASSMAGSGGKDSPLHF,TGTGCCAGTAGTATGGCAGGGTCAGGGGGAAAGGACTCACCCCTCCACTTT
TRBV24-1,TRBD2,NA,TRBJ2-1,CATSDRTSGGDEQFF,TGTGCCACCAGTGATCGGACTAGCGGGGGGGATGAGCAGTTCTTC
TRBV6-5,NA,NA,TRBJ2-7,CASSYSQGIEQYF,TGTGCCAGCAGTTACTCCCAGGGTATCGAGCAGTACTTC
TRBV11-3,TRBD2,NA,TRBJ2-5,CASSLGLAGKETQYF,TGTGCCAGCAGCTTGGGACTAGCGGGGAAAGAGACCCAGTACTTC
TRBV5-1,NA,few,TRBJ2-7,CASSLPDSYEQYF,TGCGCCAGCAGCTTGCCAGACTCCTACGAGCAGTACTTC
TRBV11-3,NA,once,TRBJ2-2,CASSPTGQHTGELFF,TGTGCCAGCAGCCCCACAGGGCAGCACACCGGGGAGCTGTTTTTT
TRBV5-6,TRBD1,NA,TRBJ1-2,CASSLGGDNYGYTF,TGTGCCAGCAGCTTAGGGGGCGATAACTATGGCTACACCTTC
TRBV27,NA,NA,TRBJ1-1,CASSFYGELGTEAFF,TGTGCCAGCAGTTTCTACGGGGAGCTTGGCACTGAAGCTTTCTTT
TRBV9,NA,once,TRBJ2-7,CASSEDGGASYEQYF,TGTGCCAGCAGCGAAGATGGGGGCGCCTCCTACGAGCAGTACTTC
TRBV19,NA,NA,TRBJ1-5,CATKEGQHMIWNQPQHF,TGTGCCACCAAAGAGGGACAACACATGATATGGAATCAGCCCCAGCATTTT
TRBV20-1,NA,NA,TRBJ1-1,CSASGLPNTEAFF,TGCAGTGCTAGTGGACTTCCGAACACTGAAGCTTTCTTT
TRBV11-1,NA,NA,TRBJ2-7,CASSLASAYRGEQYF,TGTGCCAGCAGCTTAGCAAGCGCCTATCGGGGCGAGCAGTACTTC
TRBV3-1/TRBV3-2,TRBD2,NA,TRBJ2-3,CASSLRGPSGGAGDTQYF,TGTGCCAGCAGCCTAAGGGGACCTAGCGGGGGGGCAGGAGATACGCAGTATTTT